Following are 12 T cell receptor beta chains from one sample sequenced in a study of cytomegalovirus exposure and HLA in healthy donors. The PCR employed 60 Vbeta primers together with 13 Jbeta primers. Sequenced by immunoSEQ multiplex PCR; TCRdb stores in-frame clones only, minus some. The table shows under 200,000 clones, with around 81% occurring only once. The material sequenced was PBMCs. The receptors shown here come from a woman in her twenties or thirties in good health and CMV-seropositive.

Only a few counts were recorded for this clone. This chain uses TRBV30 with TRBJ1-6; possible D gene TRBD1, 5 bases. V was shortened by 5 bases and J by 8 bases, with 10 bases between the two germline ends. Germline V gene lookup returns CDR1 GTSNPN and CDR2 SVGIG (reference sequence). CDR3 length: 12 amino acids. CDR3 sequence reads: CAWGPQDSPLHF. CDR3 DNA sequence: TGTGCCTGGGGCCCACAGGATTCACCCCTCCACTTT.

This clone was recorded once. The chain combines TRBV4-1 with TRBJ2-7; the match to TRBD2 covers 10 bases. V gave up 3 bases and J gave up 9 bases; unmatched junction bases: 11. This CDR3 contains 15 residues. The V gene's germline CDR1 is MGHRA and CDR2 YSYEKL. CDR3 nucleotide sequence: TGCGCCAGCAGCCACGTTACTAGCGGGGCCCCGGGGCAGTACTTC. It translates to CASSHVTSGAPGQYF.

CDR3 sequence: CASGRASGDEQFF. CDR3 bases: TGCGCCAGCGGCAGGGCCTCAGGCGATGAGCAGTTCTTC. J is TRBJ2-1 and V is TRBV5-1, with a weak D call TRBD1 (5 bases). The CDR3 consists of 13 residues. V was cut by 7 bases and J by 8 bases, with 16 bases left in between. Per germline, CDR1 SGHRS and CDR2 YFSETQ. Full variable domain (missing parts from reference TRBV5-1 and TRBJ2-1): KAGVTQTPRYLIKTRGQQVTLSCSPISGHRSVSWYQQTPGQGLQFLFEYFSETQRNKGNFPGRFSGRQFSNSRSEMNVSTLELGDSALYLCASGRASGDEQFFGPGTRLTVL.

V usage is TRBV18 and J usage is TRBJ1-4, with 7 bases matching TRBD1. The germline CDR1 and CDR2 sequences are KGHSH and LQKENI. The length of the CDR3 is 15 residues. V lost 4 bases to trimming and J lost 0 bases; unmatched junction nucleotides: 2. The CDR3 DNA follows: TGTGCCAGCTCACGGGGACAGTCAACTAATGAAAAACTGTTTTTT. Translated, it gives CASSRGQSTNEKLFF.

This chain uses TRBV27 with TRBJ1-5; possibly TRBD1 for D (6 bases). Germline CDR1 is MNHEY and CDR2 is SMNVEV (reference sequence). Trimming cost V 1 base and J 0 bases, with 10 bases left between them. The CDR3 is 16 residues long. CDR3 DNA sequence: TGTGCCAGCAGTTTATTGGGGGCGGATAGCAATCAGCCCCAGCATTTT. Encoded protein: CASSLLGADSNQPQHF.

This chain's CDR3 is CASSKGQANGEQYF. The DNA for the CDR3 is TGTGCCAGCAGCAAAGGACAGGCGAATGGGGAGCAGTACTTC. The J gene is TRBJ2-5, the V gene TRBV5-4, with 7 bases fitting TRBD1. There are 14 residues in the CDR3. The V segment lost 4 bases and the J segment 11 bases; nucleotides outside the gene matches: 14. Germline values: CDR1 SGHNT, CDR2 YYREEE (reference sequence).

V usage is TRBV29-1 and J usage is TRBJ1-1; no reliable D call. The V end lost 1 base, the J end lost 6 bases, and 9 bases lay between the germline ends. Germline V gene data show CDR1 as SQVTM and CDR2 as ANQGSEA. CDR3 size: 12 residues. The CDR3 DNA reads as TGCAGCGTTGAAGCGCAGATGGCTGAAGCTTTCTTT. Protein product: CSVEAQMAEAFF.

This clone was observed once. The chain links TRBV18 to TRBJ2-2; D is possibly TRBD1 (5 bases). Germline V gene sequence: CDR1 KGHSH, CDR2 LQKENI. There are 14 residues in the CDR3. V shed 4 bases and J shed 2 bases, with 8 bases lying between them. The CDR3 DNA reads as TGTGCCAGCTCACGAGACAGTAACACCGGGGAGCTGTTTTTT. The encoded protein is CASSRDSNTGELFF. Based on the CDR3 plus reference TRBV18 and TRBJ2-2, the full variable domain is NAGVMQNPRHLVRRRGQEARLRCSPMKGHSHVYWYRQLPEEGLKFMVYLQKENIIDESGMPKERFSAEFPKEGPSILRIQQVVRGDSAAYFCASSRDSNTGELFFGEGSRLTVL.

The rearrangement uses TRBV7-2 and TRBJ2-7; TRBD2 matches at 7 bases. Losses at the gene ends were 1 base for V and 2 bases for J; bases not matched to a gene: 8. CDR1 is SGHTA and CDR2 is FQGNSA in the germline V gene. The CDR3 loop spans 16 amino acids. CDR3 amino acids: CASSLGARGTTYEQYF. In nucleotides, the CDR3 is TGTGCCAGCAGCTTAGGGGCTCGGGGGACTACCTACGAGCAGTACTTC.

This clone was picked up a small number of times. The V call is TRBV5-6, the J call TRBJ2-3; TRBD2 is a possible D gene (5 bases). With 4 bases removed from V and 4 bases from J, the gap between germline ends came to 10 bases. CDR1 and CDR2 (germline): SGHDT, YYEEEE. The CDR3 consists of 13 residues. The CDR3, as DNA: TGTGCCAGCAGCCAGACCGGGGCAGATACGCAGTATTTT. Encoded protein: CASSQTGADTQYF.

The CDR3 DNA reads as TGTGCCTGGAGTGTAGGGGGACCGCTGGCCTACGAGCAGTACTTC. Amino acids: CAWSVGGPLAYEQYF. The chain links TRBV30 to TRBJ2-5; D perhaps matches TRBD1 (6 bases). The J call is in doubt because the DNA end fits TRBJ2-7 better. The CDR3 covers 15 residues. The germline V gene has CDR1 GTSNPN and CDR2 SVGIG (reference sequence).

The chain links TRBV7-9 to TRBJ2-1; D unclear. In germline, CDR1 is SEHNR, CDR2 FQNEAQ (reference sequence). The CDR3 loop spans 12 amino acids. The V end lost 4 bases, the J end lost 8 bases, and 9 bases lay between the germline ends. CDR3 nucleotides: TGTGCCAGCAGCTCGCGATCCTATGAGCAGTTCTTC. Its translation: CASSSRSYEQFF. The variable domain in full, with the rest retrieved from reference TRBV7-9 and TRBJ2-1, is DTGVSQNPRHKITKRGQNVTFRCDPISEHNRLYWYRQTLGQGPEFLTYFQNEAQLEKSRLLSDRFSAERPKGSFSTLEIQRTEQGDSAMYLCASSSRSYEQFFGPGTRLTVL.